These 14 T cell receptor beta chains share one sample of origin, sequenced in a study of blood T cell repertoires in COVID-19. The assay was immunoSEQ multiplex PCR, and TCRdb's table has in-frame clones only and misses some. The profile shows 450,000 or so clones, roughly nine tenths of them singletons. Sequenced input: peripheral blood. The receptors here all came from a man between 18 and 29 years old with COVID-19, enrolled during active disease.

The chain recombines TRBV5-5 with TRBJ2-7, with TRBD1 identical over 9 bases. Looked up from germline, CDR1 is SGHKS and CDR2 is YYEKEE (reference sequence). This CDR3 region has 15 residues. V shed 3 bases and J 3 bases; nucleotides not matched to a gene: 7. DNA for the CDR3: TGTGCCAGCAGCTGGGCCGTGACAGGGGGCTACGAGCAGTACTTC. This gives the protein CASSWAVTGGYEQYF.

Comment on this clone: The same CDR3 is also encoded by other DNA sequences in this sample. The chain links TRBV5-4 to TRBJ1-4; 7 bases are shared with TRBD1. The germline V gene has CDR1 SGHNT and CDR2 YYREEE (reference sequence). The CDR3 totals 14 residues. The junction had 1 base not matched to a gene; V was cut back by 0 bases and J by 5 bases. The CDR3 spells CASSLAGGNEKLFF. Written as DNA, the CDR3 is TGTGCCAGCAGCTTGGCAGGGGGGAATGAAAAACTGTTTTTT.

The chain has TRBV6-6 and TRBJ2-3; a possible D gene is TRBD1 (6 bases). Germline assignment: CDR1 MNHNY and CDR2 SVGAGI (reference sequence). The CDR3 is made up of 15 amino acids. V shed 1 base and J shed 0 bases, with 8 bases lying between them. CDR3 sequence (DNA): TGTGCCAGCAGTTACTGGGGACATAGCACAGATACGCAGTATTTT. Its protein is CASSYWGHSTDTQYF.

This chain joins TRBV7-6 and TRBJ2-1, with TRBD2 identical over 7 bases. The CDR3 runs 14 residues. Germline-derived CDR1 and CDR2 are SGHVS and FNYEAQ. The J segment lost 8 bases and the V segment lost 6 bases, leaving 10 bases of the junction unmatched. The CDR3 here is CASSKSWGRDEQFF. Here the CDR3 DNA reads TGTGCCAGCAGTAAATCTTGGGGGAGGGATGAGCAGTTCTTC.

The CDR3 spells CATSAGAPLYGYTF. DNA of the CDR3: TGTGCCACCAGTGCTGGGGCCCCCCTCTATGGCTACACCTTC. The V call is TRBV24-1, the J call TRBJ1-2; tentative D call: TRBD1 (5 bases). V was shortened by 5 bases and J by 4 bases, with 13 bases between the two germline ends. Germline CDR1 reads KGHDR; CDR2 reads SFDVKD. The CDR3 runs 14 residues.

The J gene is TRBJ2-4, the V gene TRBV6-1, with a weak D call TRBD2 (5 bases). CDR1 is MNHNS and CDR2 is SASEGT in the germline V gene. The CDR3 covers 16 residues. The V gene lost 1 base and the J gene lost 0 bases, with 10 bases spanning the gap. The CDR3: CASSEGGWGAKNIQYF. The CDR3 DNA reads TGTGCCAGCAGTGAAGGAGGGTGGGGAGCCAAAAACATTCAGTACTTC.

The CDR3 DNA reads TGTGCCAGCAGACCGCTAGCGGATCAAGAGACCCAGTACTTC. It translates to CASRPLADQETQYF. The rearrangement uses TRBV27 and TRBJ2-5, with 7 bases lining up with TRBD2. Trimming removed 6 bases from V and 2 bases from J; junction bases left unmatched: 6. The CDR3 loop spans 14 amino acids. Germline loops: CDR1 MNHEY, CDR2 SMNVEV (reference sequence).

This rearrangement joins TRBV18 to TRBJ1-2, with 7 nucleotides matching TRBD1. The CDR3 runs 13 residues. The germline V gene has CDR1 KGHSH and CDR2 LQKENI. Trimming took 5 bases from V and 6 from J; bases not matched to a gene: 6. CDR3 DNA sequence: TGTGCCAGCTCAGGCACAGGGGAGGATGGCTACACCTTC. Protein sequence: CASSGTGEDGYTF.

The genes are TRBV15 and TRBJ1-5, with 8 nucleotides matching TRBD1. V shed 1 base, J shed 9 bases, and the junction held 8 bases outside the gene matches. Germline V gene data show CDR1 as LNHNV and CDR2 as YYDKDF (reference sequence). The CDR3 totals 15 residues. CDR3 in amino acids: CATSRGGQGPRPQHF. CDR3 nucleotide sequence: TGTGCCACCAGCAGAGGCGGACAGGGCCCACGGCCCCAGCATTTT.

A few counts support this clone. The chain couples TRBV10-1 to TRBJ2-6; 7 bases align to TRBD1. The germline CDR1 and CDR2 sequences are WNHNN and SYGVQD (reference sequence). The CDR3 totals 15 residues. V dropped 10 bases and J dropped 2; count of bases not matched to a gene: 8. The CDR3 DNA reads as TGCGCCATCCGGACAGGCCCTACTGGGGCCAACGTCCTGACTTTC. This sequence encodes CAIRTGPTGANVLTF.

The V and J genes are TRBV28 and TRBJ1-1; tentative D call: TRBD1 (5 bases). This CDR3 is 16 amino acids long. Germline lookup yields CDR1 MDHEN and CDR2 SYDVKM. Trimming stripped 7 bases from V and 4 bases from J, with 22 bases between. The CDR3 DNA follows: TGTGCCAGCAATCCCCTCTTGGAGGGGTTAGGCACTGAAGCTTTCTTT. As protein: CASNPLLEGLGTEAFF.

The genes are TRBV28 and TRBJ1-3; no reliable D call. The CDR3 runs to 14 residues. The V gene's germline CDR1 is MDHEN and CDR2 SYDVKM. The V end lost 5 bases, the J end lost 0 bases, and 8 bases lay between the germline ends. CDR3 region: CASSAGDSGNTIYF. CDR3 nucleotide sequence: TGTGCCAGCAGTGCCGGGGACTCTGGAAACACCATATATTTT.

The V and J genes are TRBV19 and TRBJ2-7; 8 positions match TRBD1. This CDR3 is built from 13 residues. V shed 5 bases, J shed 2 bases, and the junction held 2 bases outside the gene matches. Germline CDR1 LNHDA, CDR2 SQIVND (reference sequence). In DNA form, the CDR3 reads TGTGCCAGTAGTCCGGGACAGGCCTACGAGCAGTACTTC. Amino acids: CASSPGQAYEQYF.

The CDR3: CASSLGPTGQEGYTF. The CDR3 DNA follows: TGCGCCAGCAGCTTGGGGCCGACAGGGCAAGAGGGCTACACCTTC. This chain connects TRBV5-1 to TRBJ1-2, with 7 bases identical to TRBD1. In germline, CDR1 is SGHRS, CDR2 YFSETQ. V lost 0 bases to trimming and J lost 8 bases; unmatched junction nucleotides: 10. This CDR3 spans 15 amino acids.